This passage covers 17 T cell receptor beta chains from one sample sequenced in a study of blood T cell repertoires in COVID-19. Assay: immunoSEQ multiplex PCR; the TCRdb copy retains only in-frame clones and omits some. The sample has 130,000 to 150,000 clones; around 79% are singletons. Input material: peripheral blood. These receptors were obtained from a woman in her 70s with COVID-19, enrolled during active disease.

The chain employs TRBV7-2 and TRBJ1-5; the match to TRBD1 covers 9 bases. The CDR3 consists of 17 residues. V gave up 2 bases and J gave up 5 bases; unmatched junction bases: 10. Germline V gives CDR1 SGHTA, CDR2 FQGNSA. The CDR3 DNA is TGTGCCAGCAGCTTAAGGGCGTTCAGGACAGGGGATCAGCCCCAGCATTTT. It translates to CASSLRAFRTGDQPQHF.

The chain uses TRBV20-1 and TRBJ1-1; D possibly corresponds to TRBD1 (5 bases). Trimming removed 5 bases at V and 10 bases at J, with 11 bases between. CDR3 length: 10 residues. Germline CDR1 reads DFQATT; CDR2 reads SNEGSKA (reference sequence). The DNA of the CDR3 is TGCAGTGCTGGGGGGGTTGGAGCTTTCTTT. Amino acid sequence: CSAGGVGAFF.

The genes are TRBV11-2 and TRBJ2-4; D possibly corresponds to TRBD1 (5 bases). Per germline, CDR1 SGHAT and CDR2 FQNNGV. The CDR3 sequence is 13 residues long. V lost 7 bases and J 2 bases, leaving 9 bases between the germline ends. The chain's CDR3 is CASIGAPKNIQYF. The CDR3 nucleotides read TGTGCCAGCATAGGGGCCCCCAAAAACATTCAGTACTTC.

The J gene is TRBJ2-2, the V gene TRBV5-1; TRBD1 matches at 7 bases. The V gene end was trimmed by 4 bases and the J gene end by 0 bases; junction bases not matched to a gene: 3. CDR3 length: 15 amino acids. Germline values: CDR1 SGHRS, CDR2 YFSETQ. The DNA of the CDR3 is TGCGCCAGCAGCCTGGGACAGTCGAACACCGGGGAGCTGTTTTTT. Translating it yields CASSLGQSNTGELFF.

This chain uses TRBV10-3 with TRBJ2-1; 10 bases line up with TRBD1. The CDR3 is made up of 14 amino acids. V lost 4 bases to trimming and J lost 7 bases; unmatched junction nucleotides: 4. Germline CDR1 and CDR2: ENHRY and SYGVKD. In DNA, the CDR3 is TGTGCCATCAGTGGACAGGGGGCTGAGAATGAGCAGTTCTTC. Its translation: CAISGQGAENEQFF.

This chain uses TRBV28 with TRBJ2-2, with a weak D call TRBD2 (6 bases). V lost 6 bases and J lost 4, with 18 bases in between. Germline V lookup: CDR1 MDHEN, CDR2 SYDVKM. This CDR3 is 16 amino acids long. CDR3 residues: CASRVGGLGGTGELFF. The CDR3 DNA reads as TGTGCCAGCAGAGTCGGAGGTTTGGGAGGCACCGGGGAGCTGTTTTTT.

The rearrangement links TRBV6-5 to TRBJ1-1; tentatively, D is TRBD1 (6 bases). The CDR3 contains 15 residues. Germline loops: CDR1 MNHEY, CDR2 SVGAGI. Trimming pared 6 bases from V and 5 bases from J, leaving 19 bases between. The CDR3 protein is CASRATGGGGTEAFF. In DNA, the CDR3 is TGTGCCAGCAGAGCGACGGGAGGGGGTGGTACTGAAGCTTTCTTT.

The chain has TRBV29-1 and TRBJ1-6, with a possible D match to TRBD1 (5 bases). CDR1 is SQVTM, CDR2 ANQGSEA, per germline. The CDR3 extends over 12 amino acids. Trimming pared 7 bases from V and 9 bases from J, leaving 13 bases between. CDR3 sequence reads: CSAGGAGSPLHF. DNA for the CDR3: TGCAGCGCTGGAGGGGCGGGTTCACCCCTCCACTTT.

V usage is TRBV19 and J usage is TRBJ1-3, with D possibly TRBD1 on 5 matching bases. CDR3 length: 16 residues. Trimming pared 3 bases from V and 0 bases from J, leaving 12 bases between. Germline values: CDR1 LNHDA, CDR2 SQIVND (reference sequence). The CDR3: CASSIQGVDSGNTIYF. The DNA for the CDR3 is TGTGCCAGTAGTATTCAAGGGGTCGACTCTGGAAACACCATATATTTT.

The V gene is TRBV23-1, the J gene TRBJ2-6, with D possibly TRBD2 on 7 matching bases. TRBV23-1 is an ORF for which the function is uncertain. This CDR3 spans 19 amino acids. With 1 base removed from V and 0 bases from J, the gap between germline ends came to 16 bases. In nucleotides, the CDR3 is TGCGCCAGCAGTCAATGGGGGGGGGCCCCTTACTCTGGGGCCAACGTCCTGACTTTC. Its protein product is CASSQWGGAPYSGANVLTF.

CDR3 bases: TGTGCCAGCAGTACCCCGGGGGGGGCCTACTTC. Encoded protein: CASSTPGGAYF. The chain links TRBV28 to TRBJ2-7; 8 bases map to TRBD2. V gave up 5 bases and J gave up 13 bases; unmatched junction bases: 7. The CDR3 spans 11 residues. The germline gives CDR1 MDHEN, CDR2 SYDVKM. The complete variable domain, with remaining parts taken from reference TRBV28 and TRBJ2-7, reads DVKVTQSSRYLVKRTGEKVFLECVQDMDHENMFWYRQDPGLGLRLIYFSYDVKMKEKGDIPEGYSVSREKKERFSLILESASTNQTSMYLCASSTPGGAYFGPGTRLTVT.

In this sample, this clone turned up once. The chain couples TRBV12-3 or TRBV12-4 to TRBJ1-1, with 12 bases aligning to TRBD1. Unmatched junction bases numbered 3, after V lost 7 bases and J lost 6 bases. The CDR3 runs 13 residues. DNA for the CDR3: TGTGCCAGCAACCGGGACAGGGGGCCTGAAGCTTTCTTT. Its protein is CASNRDRGPEAFF.

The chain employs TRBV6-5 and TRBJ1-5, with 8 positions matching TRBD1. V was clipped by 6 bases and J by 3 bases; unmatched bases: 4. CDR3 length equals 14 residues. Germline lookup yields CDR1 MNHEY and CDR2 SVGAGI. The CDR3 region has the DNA TGTGCCAGCAGGATGGACAGGGCCAATCAGCCCCAGCATTTT. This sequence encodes CASRMDRANQPQHF.

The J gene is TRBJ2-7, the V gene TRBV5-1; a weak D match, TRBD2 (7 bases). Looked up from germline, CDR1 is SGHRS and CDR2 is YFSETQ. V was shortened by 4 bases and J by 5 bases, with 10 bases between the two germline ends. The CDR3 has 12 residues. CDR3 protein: CASSPGGNEQYF. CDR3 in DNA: TGCGCCAGCAGCCCGGGGGGCAACGAGCAGTACTTC.

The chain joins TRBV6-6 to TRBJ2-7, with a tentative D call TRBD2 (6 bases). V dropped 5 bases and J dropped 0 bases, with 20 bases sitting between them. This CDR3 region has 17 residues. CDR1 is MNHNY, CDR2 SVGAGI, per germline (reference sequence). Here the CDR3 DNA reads TGTGCCAGCAGTCGCTACTCCCTGGCGGGGACCTCCTACGAGCAGTACTTC. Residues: CASSRYSLAGTSYEQYF.

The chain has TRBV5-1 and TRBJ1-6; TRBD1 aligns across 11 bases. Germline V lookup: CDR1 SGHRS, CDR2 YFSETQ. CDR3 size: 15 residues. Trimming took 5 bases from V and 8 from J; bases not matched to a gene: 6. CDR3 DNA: TGCGCCAGCAGAGGACAGGGGGCTTCGGATTCACCCCTCCACTTT. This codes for CASRGQGASDSPLHF.

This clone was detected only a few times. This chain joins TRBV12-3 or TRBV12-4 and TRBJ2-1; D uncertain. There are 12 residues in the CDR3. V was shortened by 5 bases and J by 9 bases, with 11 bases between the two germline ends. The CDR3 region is CASSPRIGEQFF. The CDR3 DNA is TGTGCCAGCAGTCCGCGGATTGGTGAGCAGTTCTTC.